This T cell receptor beta chain was identified during a study of type 1 regulatory T cells. For the study at large: T-allo10 is an in vitro-generated, Tr1-enriched CD4 T cell product specific for alloantigen. Study observations and caveats: Type 1 regulatory T cells had a more restricted TCR repertoire than non-type 1 regulatory T cells.

TCRdb called the reads again in MiXCR, with one record for every CDR3 protein. The table includes about 42,000 distinct CDR3 sequences, more than 9% detected once. At least ten counts were recorded for this clonotype. Antigen: not known. CDR3 size: 12 residues. The germline gives CDR1 SQVTM, CDR2 ANQGSEA. V was pared by 3 bases and J by 4 bases, with 7 bases between. The J gene is TRBJ2-1, the V gene TRBV29-1; D perhaps matches TRBD2 (5 bases). The receptor comes from a human donor in good health. The sample taken for sequencing was cultured non-Tr1 T cells, either the whole culture or a sorted T cell fraction (not recorded which). DNA of the CDR3: TGCAGCGTTGATAGGGAGTACAATGAGCAGTTCTTC. It translates to CSVDREYNEQFF.